This T cell receptor (beta chain) was sequenced for a study of vaccination and CD4 T cells after COVID-19 (dated by TCRdb to between 2021 and 2024). In the study overall: Every convalescent patient had a positive nasal swab PCR test for SARS-CoV-2, with mild disease in 8 to 10 patients and severe disease in one. The convalescent cohort comprised six males and four females, including two Hispanic individuals, seven Caucasians, two Asians and one multiracial person. Participants got two doses of the Pfizer-BioNTech BNT162b2 vaccine (n=8) or two doses of the Moderna mRNA-1273 vaccine (n=2). Post-COVID blood samples from convalescent patients were collected a median of approximately 100 days after diagnosis, with a range of 35 to 161 days. Post-vaccine blood samples were taken a median of 72 days after the second vaccine dose, with a range of 14 to 241 days. Overlapping spike peptide pools from SARS-CoV-2 and from the common cold coronaviruses HCoV-NL63, HCoV-OC43 and HCoV-229E were used as culture stimuli. In control cultures, a CEFX viral epitope pool was used as positive control, an HIV-1 Nef peptide pool was used as negative control, or no peptide was added. In roughly nine COVID-19 convalescent patients and a handful of infection-naive healthy vaccine recipients, the spike-specific CD4+ TCR repertoire before mRNA vaccination was compared with the repertoire after mRNA vaccination. The study at large found these results: The number of convalescent patients in the study was relatively small, and the study did not examine early timepoints following natural infection. Of the vaccine-specific clones in convalescent patients, 304 of 307, or nearly all, reacted only to SARS-CoV-2 spike and did not cross-react with common cold coronaviruses. Among the post-vaccine SARS-CoV-2-reactive clones in convalescent patients, a median approximately 90% showed up only after vaccination, which suggests vaccine-specific priming. Although the median number of SARS-CoV-2-reactive clonotypes went up from approximately 20 after infection to approximately 40 after vaccination, the increase was not significant.

Note on this clonotype: No cognate antigen has been identified for it. Base qualities are missing; no much larger clone stands one base away.

Libraries came from PCR. At the Johns Hopkins FTIC core, DNA from the cultured CD4+ T cells underwent TCR sequencing with the Oncomine TCR Beta short-read assay. The QIAamp micro DNA kit was used to extract genomic DNA from the cultured CD4+ T cells. Oncomine TCR Beta libraries from cultured CD4+ T cells were pooled using unique dual indexes and sequenced on an Illumina iSeq 100. In the authors' own workflow: Non-productive sequences were filtered out, and CDR3s that did not start with C, did not end with F or W, or were shorter than 7 amino acids were discarded. The MANAFEST web application identified antigen-specific clonotypes by comparing peptide-stimulated wells against reference wells and other culture wells. An FDR below 0.05, an odds ratio above 5, and a productive frequency above 0.1% in at least two of three replicate wells were required for clones to be considered positive. Cross-reactive clonotypes were defined as significantly expanded in both SARS-CoV-2 spike wells and at least one common cold coronavirus spike condition. Similarity between CDR3 sequences was evaluated in R version 3.6.1 using Levenshtein distances (stringdist) and unrooted phylogenetic trees (ape). TCRdb's own reprocessing of the public reads used fastp at Q25 and MiXCR and kept productive beta chains. Rows are combined by CDR3 protein, so each entry shows the most common genes and DNA. These V and J calls derive from TCRdb rather than the authors' analysis. The sample profile shows about 11,000 distinct CDR3 sequences; about 65% of them were found once. The ten top clones hold 11% to 15% of the sample.

The treatment or condition label corresponds to: roughly 10-day PBMC culture with coronavirus spike peptide pools or control peptides (ViraFEST assay). The study used the ViraFEST assay, which expanded antigen-specific T cells with peptide pools and then identified expanded clonotypes by TCR sequencing. The positive SARS-CoV-2 PCR tests of the convalescent patients were dated from March to December 2020, before the Alpha, Beta and Delta variants emerged in the United States. PBMCs were cultured at about 2 million per well in IMDM supplemented with approximately 5% human AB serum and 9.5 to 10 IU/ml IL-2, with approximately 10 ug/ml peptide pools added. Half of the culture medium was replaced with fresh IL-2-containing medium on days 3 and 7. After approximately eleven days of culture, CD4+ T cells were isolated by negative selection with the EasySep CD4+ T cell isolation kit. Ficoll-Paque Plus gradient centrifugation was used to isolate PBMCs from whole blood, and the isolated PBMCs were then either used fresh or cryopreserved at -140C. Each culture condition was generally run in triplicate wells.

The CDR1 and CDR2 encoded by the germline V gene (reference sequence) are DFQATT and SNEGSKA. Counted from cysteine to phenylalanine, this CDR3 has 12 amino acids. CDR3 DNA is the only sequence kept; it has 36 bases, read in frame from the first base. The V end loses 5 bases and the J end loses 8 bases, and a stretch of 15 bases separates them. This sequence uses TRBV20-1 and TRBJ1-2, with no D gene named confidently. The sequenced sample was CD4+ T cells from blood, cultured in vitro. This sequence was found in a human donor who had recovered from COVID-19. The nucleotide sequence is TGCAGTGCTCCAAGCCGCGAGAAAGGCTACACCTTC. Protein translation: CSAPSREKGYTF.